Presented here are 17 T cell receptor beta chains from one specimen sequenced in a study of control samples from healthy donors and cancer patients (dated by TCRdb to about 2020). Library preparation was by the immunoSEQ multiplex PCR assay. TCRdb re-hosts the immuneACCESS table, in-frame sequences only. Its copies lack some clones; in the studies checked, an unresolved V gene accounts for under half of them, and the cause for the rest is not known. Across this sample there are about 220,000 clones, with about 94% seen only once. The biggest ten clones account for approximately 1.5% of the sample. Sequencing was carried out using blood. The receptors stem from a man between 50 and 59 years old in good health.

The V gene is TRBV7-2, the J gene TRBJ1-6; D uncertain. CDR1 and CDR2 from the germline V gene are SGHTA and FQGNSA. The length of the CDR3 is 12 residues. Between the trimmed V and J ends, which lost 2 bases and 10 bases, there was a span of 6 bases. The CDR3 sequence is CASSLINSPLHF. In DNA, the CDR3 is TGTGCCAGCAGCTTAATAAACTCACCCCTCCACTTT.

The chain links TRBV2 to TRBJ1-4; 10 bases line up with TRBD1. Trimming took 6 bases from V and 0 from J; bases not matched to a gene: 10. In germline, CDR1 is SNHLY, CDR2 FYNNEI. This CDR3 is 18 amino acids long. The CDR3 sequence: CASRADRGGTATNEKLFF. The CDR3 coding sequence is TGTGCCAGCAGAGCGGACAGGGGGGGAACGGCAACTAATGAAAAACTGTTTTTT.

This chain links TRBV5-1 with TRBJ2-5, with 9 positions matching TRBD1. V was clipped by 1 base and J by 5 bases; unmatched bases: 9. Germline-derived CDR1 and CDR2 are SGHRS and YFSETQ. This CDR3 has 16 amino acids. CDR3 amino acids: CASSLSGTGSWETQYF. As DNA, the CDR3 is TGCGCCAGCAGCTTGTCCGGGACAGGGTCCTGGGAGACCCAGTACTTC.

The V and J genes are TRBV7-2 and TRBJ1-2; TRBD1 might be the D (6 bases). The CDR3 length is 14 residues. V lost 5 bases to trimming and J lost 4 bases, with 14 bases between them. Germline CDR1 and CDR2: SGHTA and FQGNSA. The CDR3 coding sequence is TGTGCCAGCAGCCACGACAGGACCGCCTATGGCTACACCTTC. Amino acids: CASSHDRTAYGYTF.

The chain has TRBV2 and TRBJ1-2, with D possibly TRBD1 on 5 matching bases. V dropped 8 bases and J dropped 3 bases, with 10 bases sitting between them. This CDR3 contains 12 residues. The germline gives CDR1 SNHLY, CDR2 FYNNEI. In DNA, the CDR3 is TGTGCCAGCGCCTTGGGGGACTATGGCTACACCTTC. The encoded protein is CASALGDYGYTF.

The chain recombines TRBV30 with TRBJ1-4, with D unclear. The CDR3 length is 15 residues. CDR1 is GTSNPN and CDR2 is SVGIG in the germline V gene (reference sequence). V was cut by 1 base and J by 1 base, with 10 bases left in between. The DNA of the CDR3 is TGTGCCTGGAGTGGCGGGAGGCTAACTAATGAAAAACTGTTTTTT. Encoded protein: CAWSGGRLTNEKLFF.

The J gene is TRBJ1-1, the V gene TRBV6-5; D is unresolved. Trimming took 2 bases from V and 4 from J, leaving 8 bases between them. Germline-derived CDR1 and CDR2 are MNHEY and SVGAGI. The CDR3 contains 13 residues. The CDR3 DNA is TGTGCCAGCAGTTACGCGACGGCCACTGAAGCTTTCTTT. It specifies CASSYATATEAFF.

The chain is built from TRBV11-2 and TRBJ2-7; no definite D call. V gave up 0 bases and J gave up 0 bases, with 6 bases separating them. The CDR3 runs 14 residues. The germline gives CDR1 SGHAT, CDR2 FQNNGV. The CDR3, as DNA: TGTGCCAGCAGCTTAGATGTGGTCTCCTACGAGCAGTACGTC. As protein: CASSLDVVSYEQYV.

This clone was observed a single time. The chain carries TRBV5-4 and TRBJ1-5; TRBD1 is a possible D gene (6 bases). The ends were cut back, 4 bases at V and 6 bases at J, with 11 bases in the middle. This CDR3 contains 13 residues. Germline lookup yields CDR1 SGHNT and CDR2 YYREEE (reference sequence). The CDR3 sequence: CASSPGVGQPQHF. The CDR3 DNA follows: TGTGCCAGCAGCCCAGGGGTTGGTCAGCCCCAGCATTTT. The full variable domain, its missing parts supplied by reference TRBV5-4 and TRBJ1-5, is ETGVTQSPTHLIKTRGQQVTLRCSSQSGHNTVSWYQQALGQGPQFIFQYYREEENGRGNFPPRFSGLQFPNYSSELNVNALELDDSALYLCASSPGVGQPQHFGDGTRLSIL.

This chain connects TRBV24-1 to TRBJ2-2, with D perhaps TRBD1 or TRBD2 (6 bases each). The CDR3 covers 16 residues. Germline V gene data show CDR1 as KGHDR and CDR2 as SFDVKD. Trimming left V 7 bases short and J 4 bases short, with 18 bases between. DNA of the CDR3: TGTGCCACCAGCCAACATGGAGGGGGGACCACCGGGGAGCTGTTTTTT. Translated, it gives CATSQHGGGTTGELFF.

The V and J genes are TRBV5-1 and TRBJ2-3; D is uncertain. Germline V gene lookup returns CDR1 SGHRS and CDR2 YFSETQ. The CDR3 is made up of 15 amino acids. V lost 9 bases and J lost 1, with 18 bases in between. The CDR3: CATAGRSAGTDTQYF. In DNA, the CDR3 is TGCGCCACCGCCGGACGGAGCGCAGGCACAGATACGCAGTATTTT. The full variable domain, its missing parts supplied by reference TRBV5-1 and TRBJ2-3, is KAGVTQTPRYLIKTRGQQVTLSCSPISGHRSVSWYQQTPGQGLQFLFEYFSETQRNKGNFPGRFSGRQFSNSRSEMNVSTLELGDSALYLCATAGRSAGTDTQYFGPGTRLTVL.

The V call is TRBV6-1, the J call TRBJ1-6; D is possibly TRBD1 (6 bases). Between the trimmed V and J ends, which lost 1 base and 7 bases, there was a span of 17 bases. Per the germline V gene, CDR1 is MNHNS and CDR2 is SASEGT. This CDR3 contains 17 residues. The CDR3 bases are TGTGCCAGCAGTGAAGGGGGGGCTGGGCTTTGGAATTCACCCCTCCACTTT. Its protein is CASSEGGAGLWNSPLHF.

V gene TRBV3-1 (or the pseudogene TRBV3-2) combines with J gene TRBJ2-2; D remains unclear. The CDR3 length is 12 residues. V was clipped by 6 bases and J by 6 bases, with 8 bases between them. CDR1 and CDR2 (germline): LGHDT, YNNKEL (reference sequence). The CDR3 nucleotides are TGTGCCAGCAGTCAATCATCCGGGGAGCTGTTTTTT. Translating gives CASSQSSGELFF.

The V gene is TRBV6-6, the J gene TRBJ2-1, with D possibly being TRBD2 (5 bases). Trimming cost V 3 bases and J 0 bases, with 12 bases left between them. Germline assignment: CDR1 MNHNY and CDR2 SVGAGI (reference sequence). The CDR3 runs to 16 residues. In DNA, the CDR3 is TGTGCCAGCAGTTATTTCGGTGGGAGCTCCTACAATGAGCAGTTCTTC. Translated: CASSYFGGSSYNEQFF.

This chain uses TRBV27 with TRBJ1-4; 8 nucleotides match TRBD1. Germline V gene sequence: CDR1 MNHEY, CDR2 SMNVEV (reference sequence). The V gene end was trimmed by 6 bases and the J gene end by 0 bases; junction bases not matched to a gene: 15. The CDR3 runs to 19 residues. The CDR3 coding sequence is TGTGCCAGCAGCCTCGGTGACAGGGGAACTCGAACAACTAATGAAAAACTGTTTTTT. This encodes CASSLGDRGTRTTNEKLFF.

This clone has only one observation. The rearrangement uses TRBV6-1 and TRBJ2-1, with TRBD2 identical over 11 bases. The junction had 8 bases not matched to a gene; V was cut back by 4 bases and J by 0 bases. The CDR3 extends over 18 amino acids. Germline V gene lookup returns CDR1 MNHNS and CDR2 SASEGT. The chain's CDR3 is CASSGLAGGLSSYNEQFF. DNA of the CDR3: TGTGCCAGCAGTGGGCTAGCGGGGGGCCTCAGCTCCTACAATGAGCAGTTCTTC.

The chain is built from TRBV28 and TRBJ1-4; TRBD1 matches at 7 bases. V trimming: 2 bases; J trimming: 4 bases; junction bases outside the gene matches: 1. CDR3 length: 14 residues. CDR1 is MDHEN, CDR2 SYDVKM, per germline. CDR3 nucleotides: TGTGCCAGCAGTTTAGGACAGGTTAATGAAAAACTGTTTTTT. Translated: CASSLGQVNEKLFF. Full variable domain (missing parts from reference TRBV28 and TRBJ1-4): DVKVTQSSRYLVKRTGEKVFLECVQDMDHENMFWYRQDPGLGLRLIYFSYDVKMKEKGDIPEGYSVSREKKERFSLILESASTNQTSMYLCASSLGQVNEKLFFGSGTQLSVL.